Shown below are 23 T cell receptor beta chains from a single sample sequenced in a study of blood T cell repertoires in COVID-19. Generated by immunoSEQ multiplex PCR, the TCRdb table keeps only in-frame clones and is missing some. The sample has approximately 61,000 clones, around 80% seen once. Sequences were obtained from peripheral blood. The origin of the receptors is a woman between 70 and 85 years old with acute or convalescent COVID-19.

In its sample, this clone was seen once. The V gene is TRBV7-2, the J gene TRBJ2-7; D may be TRBD2 (5 bases). Germline loops: CDR1 SGHTA, CDR2 FQGNSA. Trimming pared 5 bases from V and 4 bases from J, leaving 21 bases between. This CDR3 comprises 16 residues. CDR3 sequence reads: CASSPEANSELYEQYF. CDR3 coding DNA: TGTGCCAGCAGCCCCGAGGCTAATAGCGAGTTGTACGAGCAGTACTTC. The full variable domain, in which reference TRBV7-2 and TRBJ2-7 provide the parts outside the CDR3, is GAGVSQSPSNKVTEKGKDVELRCDPISGHTALYWYRQSLGQGLEFLIYFQGNSAPDKSGLPSDRFSAERTGGSVSTLTIQRTQQEDSAVYLCASSPEANSELYEQYFGPGTRLTVT.

The chain couples TRBV4-1 to TRBJ2-7, with a weak D call TRBD1 (6 bases). CDR3 length: 17 amino acids. CDR1 is MGHRA and CDR2 is YSYEKL in the germline V gene. Deletions cut 2 bases from V and 0 bases from J, with 17 bases between. CDR3 loop: CASSQLPQGIGSYEQYF. As DNA, the CDR3 is TGCGCCAGCAGCCAACTACCCCAGGGGATAGGCTCCTACGAGCAGTACTTC.

V gene TRBV29-1 combines with J gene TRBJ2-2; the D gene is possibly TRBD1 (5 bases). Looked up from germline, CDR1 is SQVTM and CDR2 is ANQGSEA. Trimming left V 4 bases short and J 3 bases short, with 12 bases between. The CDR3 has 14 residues. CDR3 sequence reads: CSVGLRADTGELFF. The CDR3 nucleotides read TGCAGCGTTGGTCTCAGGGCGGACACCGGGGAGCTGTTTTTT.

The chain uses TRBV10-3 and TRBJ1-5; D is unclear. V dropped 0 bases and J dropped 0 bases, with 12 bases sitting between them. Germline lookup yields CDR1 ENHRY and CDR2 SYGVKD. This CDR3 has 17 residues. The CDR3 loop reads CAISESISEYSNQPQHF. For the CDR3, the DNA is TGTGCCATCAGTGAGTCGATATCCGAGTATAGCAATCAGCCCCAGCATTTT.

The rearrangement links TRBV7-2 to TRBJ1-1; D may be TRBD1 (5 bases). The CDR3 has 12 residues. Trimming left V 6 bases short and J 5 bases short, with 10 bases between. Looked up from germline, CDR1 is SGHTA and CDR2 is FQGNSA. This chain's CDR3 is CASRPGETEAFF. The CDR3 nucleotides are TGTGCCAGCAGACCGGGGGAGACTGAAGCTTTCTTT.

The V and J genes are TRBV5-1 and TRBJ2-7; D not certain. This CDR3 has 14 amino acids. V was clipped by 4 bases and J by 7 bases, with 18 bases between them. CDR1 SGHRS and CDR2 YFSETQ come from the germline V gene. The CDR3 protein is CASSRGGQLGEQYF. CDR3 coding DNA: TGCGCCAGCAGCCGAGGCGGCCAGCTTGGGGAGCAGTACTTC.

This sequence joins TRBV7-8 and TRBJ1-5; D is uncertain. The V and J ends lost 5 bases and 6 bases respectively, with 8 bases between them. The CDR3 spans 12 residues. Germline loops: CDR1 SGHVS, CDR2 FQNEAQ. CDR3 residues: CASSRALQPQHF. CDR3 nucleotides: TGTGCCAGCAGCCGAGCCCTTCAGCCCCAGCATTTT.

The chain uses TRBV9 and TRBJ2-3; a possible D gene is TRBD2 (6 bases). Germline CDR1 SGDLS, CDR2 YYNGEE. Trimming cost V 1 base and J 8 bases, with 17 bases left between them. This CDR3 has 15 amino acids. The CDR3 spells CASSVTLLASATQYF. The CDR3, as DNA: TGTGCCAGCAGCGTAACGTTACTAGCATCGGCTACGCAGTATTTT.

This clone was observed once. This rearrangement joins TRBV6-6 to TRBJ2-5; 7 bases map to TRBD1. Losses at the gene ends were 2 bases for V and 5 bases for J; bases not matched to a gene: 2. Germline loops: CDR1 MNHNY, CDR2 SVGAGI (reference sequence). CDR3 size: 13 residues. The CDR3 DNA reads TGTGCCAGCAGTTACCGACAGGGCGAGACCCAGTACTTC. Translated: CASSYRQGETQYF.

This clone came up a few times. The chain is built from TRBV7-6 and TRBJ2-5, with 11 bases identical to TRBD2. CDR1 is SGHVS, CDR2 FNYEAQ, per germline. This CDR3 has 15 amino acids. V lost 5 bases, J lost 1 base, and 3 bases stayed unmatched. In nucleotides, the CDR3 is TGTGCCAGCAGCCGGACTAGCGGGTCCCAAGAGACCCAGTACTTC. Its protein product is CASSRTSGSQETQYF. Full variable domain (missing parts from reference TRBV7-6 and TRBJ2-5): GAGVSQSPRYKVTKRGQDVALRCDPISGHVSLYWYRQALGQGPEFLTYFNYEAQQDKSGLPNDRFSAERPEGSISTLTIQRTEQRDSAMYRCASSRTSGSQETQYFGPGTRLLVL.

The chain is built from TRBV7-2 and TRBJ1-2, with D uncertain. Per the germline V gene, CDR1 is SGHTA and CDR2 is FQGNSA. V was pared by 1 base and J by 2 bases, with 14 bases between. The CDR3 is made up of 16 amino acids. For the CDR3, the DNA is TGTGCCAGCAGCTTAGATCCAAGCGGAGCAAACTATGGCTACACCTTC. This sequence encodes CASSLDPSGANYGYTF.

V usage is TRBV5-4 and J usage is TRBJ1-1; no reliable D call. Trimming shortened V by 1 base and J by 1 base, and 14 bases separated the two germline ends. This CDR3 contains 16 residues. Germline V lookup: CDR1 SGHNT, CDR2 YYREEE (reference sequence). DNA for the CDR3: TGTGCCAGCAGCTTGCGGGGTGTGGGTCGGAACACTGAAGCTTTCTTT. Translated: CASSLRGVGRNTEAFF.

This chain connects TRBV2 to TRBJ2-2; D is perhaps TRBD1 (5 bases). CDR1 SNHLY and CDR2 FYNNEI come from the germline V gene. V lost 8 bases and J lost 0, with 7 bases in between. The CDR3 is 13 residues long. CDR3 loop: CASGQANTGELFF. The CDR3 DNA reads as TGTGCCAGCGGACAAGCGAACACCGGGGAGCTGTTTTTT.

The chain combines TRBV5-1 with TRBJ2-5, with 11 nucleotides matching TRBD2. The CDR3 contains 15 residues. Germline values: CDR1 SGHRS, CDR2 YFSETQ. The trim removed 4 bases at V and 5 bases at J, leaving 7 bases unmatched. The CDR3 coding sequence is TGCGCCAGCAGCATTAGCGGGGGGGCCGGGGAGACCCAGTACTTC. Residues: CASSISGGAGETQYF.

This clone was detected only once. The chain recombines TRBV7-9 with TRBJ2-7; 7 bases line up with TRBD1. This CDR3 has 12 amino acids. Trimming at V came to 5 bases and at J to 4 bases, leaving 2 bases not matched to a gene. Germline loops: CDR1 SEHNR, CDR2 FQNEAQ (reference sequence). The CDR3 DNA follows: TGTGCCAGCAGCCCGACAGGGTACGAGCAGTACTTC. Its translation is CASSPTGYEQYF.

The chain combines TRBV5-5 with TRBJ1-1, with D perhaps TRBD1 (6 bases). The CDR3 is 13 amino acids. V lost 6 bases and J 4 bases, leaving 13 bases between the germline ends. Germline lookup yields CDR1 SGHKS and CDR2 YYEKEE (reference sequence). The CDR3 bases are TGTGCCAGCATCCCCGGGGGGGCCACTGAAGCTTTCTTT. This translates into CASIPGGATEAFF. Variable domain in full (rest from reference TRBV5-5 and TRBJ1-1): DAGVTQSPTHLIKTRGQQVTLRCSPISGHKSVSWYQQVLGQGPQFIFQYYEKEERGRGNFPDRFSARQFPNYSSELNVNALLLGDSALYLCASIPGGATEAFFGQGTRLTVV.

The chain combines TRBV10-1 with TRBJ2-1; no definite D call. The V end lost 4 bases, the J end lost 6 bases, and 7 bases lay between the germline ends. From germline, CDR1 is WNHNN and CDR2 SYGVQD (reference sequence). The CDR3 consists of 12 residues. CDR3 DNA sequence: TGCGCCAGCAGTGGCGGCATCAATGAGCAGTTCTTC. It codes for CASSGGINEQFF.

In regard to this clone: This specimen includes other DNA sequences encoding the same CDR3. The chain links TRBV7-3 to TRBJ1-1; TRBD1 agrees at 7 bases. Germline V lookup: CDR1 SGHTA, CDR2 FQGTGA. The CDR3 runs 14 residues. V was clipped by 3 bases and J by 2 bases; unmatched bases: 3. The CDR3 sequence is CASSLGQQNTEAFF. The CDR3 coding sequence is TGTGCCAGCAGCTTGGGACAGCAAAACACTGAAGCTTTCTTT.

This clone was seen at least ten times. In DNA, the CDR3 is TGCAGCGTTGACCCTACAGGGACCACTGAAGCTTTCTTT. Its translation is CSVDPTGTTEAFF. The J gene is TRBJ1-1, the V gene TRBV29-1; D possibly corresponds to TRBD1 (6 bases). V lost 3 bases and J lost 4, with 12 bases in between. The germline CDR1 and CDR2 sequences are SQVTM and ANQGSEA. The CDR3 extends over 13 amino acids.

Comment on this clone: The sample contains more than one DNA sequence encoding this CDR3. The V call is TRBV9, the J call TRBJ2-3; TRBD2 aligns across 11 bases. The length of the CDR3 is 17 residues. The trim removed 0 bases at V and 5 bases at J, leaving 8 bases unmatched. Germline values: CDR1 SGDLS, CDR2 YYNGEE. CDR3 loop: CASSVVGSGGAGDTQYF. The CDR3 bases are TGTGCCAGCAGCGTAGTCGGTAGCGGGGGGGCCGGAGATACGCAGTATTTT. The full variable domain, with the rest looked up from reference TRBV9 and TRBJ2-3, is DSGVTQTPKHLITATGQRVTLRCSPRSGDLSVYWYQQSLDQGLQFLIQYYNGEERAKGNILERFSAQQFPDLHSELNLSSLELGDSALYFCASSVVGSGGAGDTQYFGPGTRLTVL.

The chain joins TRBV27 to TRBJ2-2; 8 bases align to TRBD2. After removal of 4 bases from V and 7 bases from J, the junction contained 5 bases not matched to a gene. Germline assignment: CDR1 MNHEY and CDR2 SMNVEV (reference sequence). The CDR3 covers 14 residues. CDR3 protein: CASSYGGVVGELFF. Written as DNA, the CDR3 is TGTGCCAGCAGTTACGGGGGGGTAGTCGGGGAGCTGTTTTTT.

The chain uses TRBV7-2 and TRBJ2-7; a weak D match, TRBD1 (5 bases). Germline V gives CDR1 SGHTA, CDR2 FQGNSA. The V gene lost 0 bases and the J gene lost 3 bases, with 6 bases spanning the gap. The CDR3 totals 13 residues. The CDR3 reads CASSLADSYEQYF. Written as DNA, the CDR3 is TGTGCCAGCAGCTTAGCAGACAGCTACGAGCAGTACTTC.

This chain connects TRBV10-2 to TRBJ2-3; 9 positions agree with TRBD2. The trim removed 6 bases at V and 3 bases at J, leaving 4 bases unmatched. The germline V gene encodes CDR1 WSHSY and CDR2 SAAADI. There are 14 residues in the CDR3. The CDR3 sequence: CASSLLAGTDTQYF. In DNA form, the CDR3 reads TGCGCCAGCAGCCTTCTAGCGGGGACAGATACGCAGTATTTT.